The 22 T cell receptor beta chains listed next were all sequenced from one sample in a study of cytomegalovirus exposure and HLA in healthy donors. The PCR had 60 Vbeta and 13 Jbeta primers. The data were produced by immunoSEQ multiplex PCR, yet TCRdb's version contains in-frame clones alone and is incomplete. Here the sample spans about 94,000 clones, 81% being singletons. Sequenced: PBMCs. Every receptor here comes from a human donor in good health.

The chain links TRBV5-1 to TRBJ2-2; no clear D gene. The CDR3 consists of 15 residues. Trimming took off 0 bases at V and 4 bases at J, with 10 bases between the two ends. Per germline, CDR1 SGHRS and CDR2 YFSETQ. CDR3 in amino acids: CASSLGVAGTGELFF. The CDR3 DNA sequence: TGCGCCAGCAGCTTGGGGGTAGCTGGCACCGGGGAGCTGTTTTTT.

The chain is built from TRBV29-1 and TRBJ2-3, with D possibly being TRBD1 (6 bases). Deletions cut 7 bases from V and 6 bases from J, with 17 bases between. This CDR3 is 13 amino acids long. Germline CDR1 is SQVTM and CDR2 is ANQGSEA. CDR3 sequence (DNA): TGCAGCGCCGATACAGGGTTGCGGGATACGCAGTATTTT. Translating gives CSADTGLRDTQYF.

The chain has TRBV15 and TRBJ1-1; tentative D call: TRBD1 (6 bases). Trimming took 1 base from V and 5 from J, leaving 17 bases between them. CDR3 length: 16 amino acids. Germline V gene lookup returns CDR1 LNHNV and CDR2 YYDKDF (reference sequence). The CDR3 loop is CATSRVDRPRRTEAFF. CDR3 bases: TGTGCCACCAGCAGAGTGGACAGACCCCGTCGAACTGAAGCTTTCTTT.

V gene TRBV2 combines with J gene TRBJ2-7; 10 positions match TRBD1. Losses at the gene ends were 10 bases for V and 2 bases for J; bases not matched to a gene: 5. The V gene's germline CDR1 is SNHLY and CDR2 FYNNEI. The CDR3 loop spans 13 amino acids. The CDR3 protein is CATGTGVPYEQYF. In nucleotides, the CDR3 is TGTGCCACTGGGACAGGGGTTCCCTACGAGCAGTACTTC.

The V call is TRBV7-8, the J call TRBJ1-1, with unresolved D. Deletions cut 3 bases from V and 1 base from J, with 9 bases between. From germline, CDR1 is SGHVS and CDR2 FQNEAQ. This CDR3 spans 14 amino acids. CDR3 DNA sequence: TGTGCCAGCAGCTTGGGAGGGCCGAACACTGAAGCTTTCTTT. Amino acids: CASSLGGPNTEAFF.

This clone appeared once. This chain links TRBV29-1 with TRBJ2-1; TRBD2 matches 9 bases. This CDR3 is built from 15 residues. Germline V lookup: CDR1 SQVTM, CDR2 ANQGSEA. The ends lost 4 bases at V and 4 bases at J; junction bases unmatched: 8. The chain's CDR3 is CSVGRELAGYNEQFF. DNA for the CDR3: TGCAGCGTTGGTAGAGAGCTAGCGGGGTACAATGAGCAGTTCTTC.

The chain uses TRBV7-6 and TRBJ2-1; TRBD2 matches 10 bases. V shed 5 bases and J 4 bases; nucleotides not matched to a gene: 5. The CDR3 spans 15 residues. Germline CDR1 and CDR2: SGHVS and FNYEAQ. The CDR3, as DNA: TGTGCCAGCAGCCCGCTAGCGGGAGCGTACAATGAGCAGTTCTTC. Its translation: CASSPLAGAYNEQFF. The full variable domain, completed using reference TRBV7-6 and TRBJ2-1, is GAGVSQSPRYKVTKRGQDVALRCDPISGHVSLYWYRQALGQGPEFLTYFNYEAQQDKSGLPNDRFSAERPEGSISTLTIQRTEQRDSAMYRCASSPLAGAYNEQFFGPGTRLTVL.

The chain has TRBV5-6 and TRBJ1-6; no clear D gene. V lost 4 bases to trimming and J lost 9 bases, with 11 bases between them. CDR1 and CDR2 (germline): SGHDT, YYEEEE. The CDR3 spans 13 residues. Written as DNA, the CDR3 is TGTGCCAGCAGCGTGAGACGGGGTTCACCCCTCCACTTT. Translation gives CASSVRRGSPLHF. Filled out from reference TRBV5-6 and TRBJ1-6, the complete variable domain reads DAGVTQSPTHLIKTRGQQVTLRCSPKSGHDTVSWYQQALGQGPQFIFQYYEEEERQRGNFPDRFSGHQFPNYSSELNVNALLLGDSALYLCASSVRRGSPLHFGNGTRLTVT.

The V gene is TRBV7-3, the J gene TRBJ1-2; 9 positions match TRBD1. The CDR3 spans 15 residues. In germline, CDR1 is SGHTA, CDR2 FQGTGA. The ends lost 5 bases at V and 7 bases at J; junction bases unmatched: 11. The CDR3 coding sequence is TGTGCCAGCAGCCCTTCGACAGGGGGGCTCGTTGGCTACACCTTC. Translated, it gives CASSPSTGGLVGYTF.

The rearrangement uses TRBV9 and TRBJ2-5; D is possibly TRBD2 (5 bases). The CDR3 has 11 residues. Trimming took off 7 bases at V and 2 bases at J, with 6 bases between the two ends. CDR1 and CDR2 from the germline V gene are SGDLS and YYNGEE. The CDR3 sequence: CASGGQETQYF. The CDR3 DNA reads as TGTGCCAGCGGAGGTCAAGAGACCCAGTACTTC.

This clone was counted a single time. The chain recombines TRBV27 with TRBJ2-1; 9 nucleotides match TRBD2. The CDR3 consists of 16 residues. The trim removed 2 bases at V and 4 bases at J, leaving 6 bases unmatched. The germline V gene encodes CDR1 MNHEY and CDR2 SMNVEV (reference sequence). The CDR3 DNA sequence: TGTGCCAGCAGTTTAACTAGCGGGCCTTCATACAATGAGCAGTTCTTC. Amino acids: CASSLTSGPSYNEQFF.

The chain joins TRBV5-4 to TRBJ2-7; no definite D call. The germline V and J ends were trimmed by 4 bases and 9 bases, with 17 bases remaining between them. CDR1 and CDR2 from the germline V gene are SGHNT and YYREEE (reference sequence). This CDR3 is 13 amino acids long. DNA of the CDR3: TGTGCCAGCAGCCTTTTCGACCTAGGCGGGCAGTACTTC. Residues: CASSLFDLGGQYF.

CDR3 coding DNA: TGTGCCAGCAGCCTGACAGGGGGGTACGAGGAGCAGTACTTC. Translated: CASSLTGGYEEQYF. The chain employs TRBV7-2 and TRBJ2-7; TRBD1 aligns across 9 bases. Unmatched junction bases numbered 9, after V lost 5 bases and J lost 7 bases. Germline CDR1 SGHTA, CDR2 FQGNSA. The CDR3 spans 14 residues.

This sequence joins TRBV7-3 and TRBJ2-1; 8 bases map to TRBD2. The V segment lost 5 bases and the J segment 4 bases; nucleotides outside the gene matches: 7. The CDR3 is made up of 15 amino acids. Germline loops: CDR1 SGHTA, CDR2 FQGTGA. The CDR3, as DNA: TGTGCCAGCAGCCGGGCGGGGGGCCTTTACAATGAGCAGTTCTTC. Protein: CASSRAGGLYNEQFF.

The CDR3 reads CASTSFPDRGKDQPQHF. The CDR3 coding sequence is TGTGCCAGCACCTCCTTCCCCGACAGGGGGAAAGATCAGCCCCAGCATTTT. The chain combines TRBV28 with TRBJ1-5; TRBD1 matches 9 bases. The CDR3 consists of 17 residues. V lost 7 bases to trimming and J lost 5 bases; unmatched junction nucleotides: 15. Looked up from germline, CDR1 is MDHEN and CDR2 is SYDVKM.

This chain links TRBV25-1 with TRBJ2-3, with TRBD2 matching over 7 bases. This CDR3 has 14 amino acids. Per germline, CDR1 MGHDK and CDR2 SYGVNS. The V gene end was trimmed by 6 bases and the J gene end by 5 bases; junction bases not matched to a gene: 8. CDR3 residues: CASSRLAGIDTQYF. The DNA for the CDR3 is TGTGCCAGCAGCCGACTAGCCGGAATAGATACGCAGTATTTT.

The chain uses TRBV11-3 and TRBJ2-3, with D maybe TRBD1 (6 bases). The germline V gene has CDR1 SGHNT and CDR2 YENEEA. The V end lost 0 bases, the J end lost 5 bases, and 15 bases lay between the germline ends. This CDR3 is 16 amino acids long. The CDR3 coding sequence is TGTGCCAGCAGCTTAGATGGGACATCCCCGGGAGATACGCAGTATTTT. Protein: CASSLDGTSPGDTQYF.

The J gene is TRBJ2-5, the V gene TRBV2; D is undetermined. CDR1 is SNHLY and CDR2 is FYNNEI in the germline V gene. V was shortened by 4 bases and J by 5 bases, with 8 bases between the two germline ends. The CDR3 spans 12 residues. The CDR3 here is CASSGVGETQYF. CDR3 nucleotide sequence: TGTGCCAGCAGTGGAGTCGGGGAGACCCAGTACTTC.

The rearrangement uses TRBV7-2 and TRBJ1-2; maybe TRBD1 (6 bases). There are 14 residues in the CDR3. V lost 0 bases to trimming and J lost 8 bases, with 13 bases between them. The V gene's germline CDR1 is SGHTA and CDR2 FQGNSA. CDR3 protein: CASSLARGQGGYTF. DNA for the CDR3: TGTGCCAGCAGCTTAGCGCGGGGGCAAGGGGGCTACACCTTC.

The sample holds one count of this clone. V is TRBV29-1 and J is TRBJ1-3; 8 positions agree with TRBD1. V was pared by 3 bases and J by 4 bases, with 8 bases of the junction left unmatched. CDR3 size: 15 residues. In germline, CDR1 is SQVTM, CDR2 ANQGSEA. CDR3 sequence: CSVEKIGTGGNTIYF. The CDR3, as DNA: TGCAGCGTTGAGAAAATAGGGACAGGAGGAAACACCATATATTTT.

The chain links TRBV5-6 to TRBJ1-5, with D perhaps TRBD1 (6 bases). CDR3 length: 14 residues. V lost 4 bases, J lost 4 bases, and 12 bases lay in between. Germline CDR1 SGHDT, CDR2 YYEEEE. This CDR3 is CASSPGQSNQPQHF. The CDR3 DNA is TGTGCCAGCAGCCCCGGACAGTCAAATCAGCCCCAGCATTTT.

The rearrangement uses TRBV27 and TRBJ2-7; 7 nucleotides line up with TRBD1. V shed 5 bases and J 9 bases; nucleotides not matched to a gene: 16. The CDR3 consists of 15 residues. The germline CDR1 and CDR2 sequences are MNHEY and SMNVEV (reference sequence). CDR3 coding DNA: TGTGCCAGCAGTACACGGGACAGTTCCATGGGGGTGCAGTACTTC. This translates into CASSTRDSSMGVQYF.